The 23 T cell receptor beta chains below were found in one sample sequenced in a study of blood T cells in healthy people across ages. A second roughly 6 to 12 cycle PCR used barcoded and J-beta primers. MiXCR was run by TCRdb on the 5' RACE reads, yielding one entry per CDR3 protein. Here the sample spans under 800,000 distinct CDR3 sequences, approximately 39% being singletons. Sequencing was carried out using blood. All receptors come from a woman aged 55-69 years in good health.

In its sample, this clonotype was seen a few times. The CDR3 coding sequence is TGTGCCAGCAGGTCCCAGCGGGAGGGCACAGATACGCAGTATTTT. As protein: CASRSQREGTDTQYF. The gene calls are TRBV7-2 and TRBJ2-3; 9 bases map to TRBD2. CDR3 length: 15 residues. V shed 6 bases, J shed 1 base, and the junction held 5 bases outside the gene matches. CDR1 SGHTA and CDR2 FQGNSA come from the germline V gene.

This clonotype has ten or more counts. The chain has TRBV28 and TRBJ2-4; D unclear. This CDR3 contains 13 residues. Germline V CDR1 and CDR2: MDHEN, SYDVKM. V lost 10 bases, J lost 0 bases, and 10 bases lay in between. The CDR3 sequence: CATRPGAKNIQYF. In DNA form, the CDR3 reads TGTGCCACCCGGCCGGGAGCCAAAAACATTCAGTACTTC.

J is TRBJ2-6 and V is TRBV6-5; weak D call: TRBD2 (6 bases). The CDR3 length is 15 residues. Per the germline V gene, CDR1 is MNHEY and CDR2 is SVGAGI. Trimming removed 4 bases at V and 2 bases at J, with 9 bases between. The CDR3 bases are TGTGCCAGCAGTTTCCGGGGGACTGGGGCCAACGTCCTGACTTTC. It translates to CASSFRGTGANVLTF.

With respect to this clonotype: This may arise from a read error, as a much more abundant clone is one base away. The chain has TRBV2 and TRBJ1-4; D not resolved. V gave up 11 bases and J gave up 5 bases, with 12 bases separating them. The germline CDR1 and CDR2 sequences are SNHLY and FYNNEI. The CDR3 covers 12 residues. Here the CDR3 reads CACAQQNEKLFF. The CDR3, as DNA: TGTGCCTGTGCCCAACAGAATGAAAAACTGTTTTTT.

This clonotype was counted a few times. This rearrangement joins TRBV9 to TRBJ2-7; D is perhaps TRBD1 (5 bases). V lost 3 bases and J lost 7, with 14 bases in between. This CDR3 comprises 13 residues. The germline V gene encodes CDR1 SGDLS and CDR2 YYNGEE. The CDR3: CASSETPSGEQYF. CDR3 nucleotides: TGTGCCAGCAGCGAGACCCCTTCAGGGGAGCAGTACTTC.

At least ten counts were recorded for this clonotype. This chain uses TRBV13 with TRBJ1-1; TRBD1 might be the D (5 bases). V was clipped by 2 bases and J by 5 bases, with 15 bases between them. This CDR3 region has 15 residues. CDR1 and CDR2 (germline): PRHDT, FYEKMQ (reference sequence). The chain's CDR3 is CASSLSHWGETEAFF. CDR3 nucleotides: TGTGCCAGCAGCTTATCACATTGGGGGGAAACTGAAGCTTTCTTT.

This clonotype came up a few times. The chain links TRBV20-1 to TRBJ1-6; TRBD1 matches 10 bases. This CDR3 contains 13 residues. The J segment lost 9 bases and the V segment lost 6 bases, leaving 5 bases of the junction unmatched. Germline CDR1 and CDR2: DFQATT and SNEGSKA (reference sequence). The CDR3 DNA reads as TGCAGTGCCATGGGACAGGGGTTTTCACCCCTCCACTTT. Translating it yields CSAMGQGFSPLHF.

The chain couples TRBV27 to TRBJ2-7; TRBD2 matches 10 bases. This CDR3 contains 14 residues. J gave up 4 bases and V 5 bases, and 5 bases lay outside the gene matches. Germline V gives CDR1 MNHEY, CDR2 SMNVEV (reference sequence). The CDR3 DNA follows: TGTGCCAGCAGTGTTCAGCGGGAGGGGTACGAGCAGTACTTC. Translation: CASSVQREGYEQYF.

This clonotype was seen repeatedly, ten times or more. The chain carries TRBV6-2 or TRBV6-3 and TRBJ2-1, with 8 nucleotides matching TRBD2. Trimming took 3 bases from V and 6 from J; bases not matched to a gene: 10. CDR3 size: 16 residues. CDR1 and CDR2 from the germline V gene are MNHEY and SVGEGT. The CDR3 DNA sequence: TGTGCCAGCAGTTATTCCGGGACTAGGGCTCGCAATGAGCAGTTCTTC. Its translation is CASSYSGTRARNEQFF.

As concerns this clonotype: It may be a read error: a sequence one base away is much more abundant. This chain uses TRBV29-1 with TRBJ1-2; D call uncertain. The V gene's germline CDR1 is SQVTM and CDR2 ANQGSEA. The CDR3 length is 13 residues. In nucleotides, the CDR3 is TGCGGCGTTGGAGGAGTAGGCAGCTATGGCTACACCTTC. Its protein product is CGVGGVGSYGYTF. The full variable domain, rest sourced from reference TRBV29-1 and TRBJ1-2, is SAVISQKPSRDICQRGTSLTIQCQVDSQVTMMFWYRQQPGQSLTLIATANQGSEATYESGFVIDKFPISRPNLTFSTLTVSNMSPEDSSIYLCGVGGVGSYGYTFGSGTRLTVV.

The V call is TRBV4-1, the J call TRBJ2-3; TRBD2 is a possible D gene (5 bases). Germline lookup yields CDR1 MGHRA and CDR2 YSYEKL. The CDR3 is 16 amino acids. V was shortened by 2 bases and J by 3 bases, with 15 bases between the two germline ends. CDR3 DNA: TGCGCCAGCAGCCAATCGTCCGGGGAGACGACAGATACGCAGTATTTT. Translation: CASSQSSGETTDTQYF.

This clonotype was detected ten times or more. The chain carries TRBV29-1 and TRBJ1-5, with 9 nucleotides matching TRBD1. The V and J ends lost 6 bases and 7 bases, in that order; junction bases with no gene match: 10. The CDR3 length is 14 residues. CDR1 SQVTM and CDR2 ANQGSEA come from the germline V gene. The CDR3 protein is CSVASGTGSQPQHF. In DNA form, the CDR3 reads TGCAGCGTGGCCTCCGGGACAGGGAGCCAGCCCCAGCATTTT.

The chain joins TRBV20-1 to TRBJ1-2, with 7 bases matching TRBD1. CDR1 and CDR2 (germline): DFQATT, SNEGSKA (reference sequence). J was trimmed by 8 bases and V by 5 bases; bases with no gene match: 8. The CDR3 is 12 amino acids. The CDR3 DNA follows: TGCAGTGCTCTTGGGACAGCGCAGGGCTACACCTTC. Translating it yields CSALGTAQGYTF.

This clonotype came up many times. This sequence joins TRBV13 and TRBJ2-3; TRBD2 agrees at 9 bases. The CDR3 length is 17 residues. Trimming took 5 bases from V and 3 from J; bases not matched to a gene: 12. Germline V lookup: CDR1 PRHDT, CDR2 FYEKMQ (reference sequence). CDR3 bases: TGTGCCAGCAGCCCACGTATAGCGGGAGATCGTACAGATACGCAGTATTTT. Amino acids: CASSPRIAGDRTDTQYF.

The chain employs TRBV7-2 and TRBJ1-4; D unclear. Trimming removed 5 bases at V and 10 bases at J, with 17 bases between. The CDR3 is 14 amino acids. CDR1 is SGHTA, CDR2 FQGNSA, per germline. The CDR3 region is CASSPGTKVGKLFF. CDR3 bases: TGTGCCAGCAGCCCCGGAACAAAGGTTGGAAAACTGTTTTTT.

This clonotype was seen repeatedly, ten times or more. V is TRBV5-4 and J is TRBJ2-7, with a tentative D call TRBD2 (6 bases). Germline CDR1 reads SGHNT; CDR2 reads YYREEE (reference sequence). Deletions cut 5 bases from V and 7 bases from J, with 25 bases between. CDR3 size: 16 residues. The DNA of the CDR3 is TGTGCCAGCAGTCCAGCCGGCGGGACCTCCTTCGGGGAGCAGTACTTC. Its translation: CASSPAGGTSFGEQYF.

This rearrangement joins TRBV7-9 to TRBJ2-5; D perhaps matches TRBD1 (5 bases). The germline V and J ends were trimmed by 4 bases and 11 bases, with 26 bases remaining between them. Germline CDR1 is SEHNR and CDR2 is FQNEAQ (reference sequence). The CDR3 has 16 residues. CDR3 amino acids: CASSSGLRQFYNEQYF. CDR3 bases: TGTGCCAGCAGCTCCGGCCTTCGACAGTTCTACAATGAGCAGTACTTC.

CDR3 region: CSATRLARSNEQYF. The DNA of the CDR3 is TGCAGTGCTACCCGACTAGCGCGCTCCAATGAGCAGTACTTC. This sequence joins TRBV20-1 and TRBJ2-5; 8 bases align to TRBD2. The CDR3 is 14 residues long. Germline V gives CDR1 DFQATT, CDR2 SNEGSKA (reference sequence). Trimming removed 4 bases from V and 11 bases from J; junction bases left unmatched: 15.

CDR3: CASSDLQRGTQETQYF. The DNA for the CDR3 is TGTGCCAGCAGCGACCTTCAGCGGGGGACACAAGAGACCCAGTACTTC. The chain carries TRBV3-1 and TRBJ2-5, with TRBD2 matching over 8 bases. The germline CDR1 and CDR2 sequences are LGHDT and YNNKEL (reference sequence). V trimming: 5 bases; J trimming: 2 bases; junction bases outside the gene matches: 10. The CDR3 extends over 16 amino acids.

J is TRBJ2-5 and V is TRBV6-2 or TRBV6-3; 13 bases fit TRBD2. V trimming: 2 bases; J trimming: 11 bases; junction bases outside the gene matches: 17. This CDR3 contains 18 residues. In germline, CDR1 is MNHEY, CDR2 SVGEGT. The DNA for the CDR3 is TGTGCCAGCAGTTACGCCCGCAAACTAGCGGGAGGGCCCCATGAGCAGTACTTC. Translation: CASSYARKLAGGPHEQYF.

This clonotype appeared once. This chain connects TRBV21-1 to TRBJ1-4; the D call of TRBD1 is as the table states it, not checked on the DNA. TRBV21-1 is a pseudogene segment. The CDR3 covers 13 residues. The DNA of the CDR3 is TGTGCCAGCAGCGAGACAGGCGGGGAAAAACTGTTTTTT. This gives the protein CASSETGGEKLFF.

The V call is TRBV28, the J call TRBJ2-5; perhaps TRBD2 as D (6 bases). Germline CDR1 reads MDHEN; CDR2 reads SYDVKM. Trimming removed 2 bases at V and 11 bases at J, with 12 bases between. CDR3 length: 12 residues. The CDR3 DNA reads TGTGCCAGCAGTTTAGGGAGGAGGGTGCAGTACTTC. This codes for CASSLGRRVQYF.

In this sample, this clonotype turned up a few times. V and J are TRBV20-1 and TRBJ2-2; D is perhaps TRBD2 (5 bases). Trimming cost V 1 base and J 2 bases, with 20 bases left between them. This CDR3 spans 18 amino acids. Germline CDR1 reads DFQATT; CDR2 reads SNEGSKA (reference sequence). CDR3: CSARVGGGASLNTGELFF. The CDR3 nucleotides read TGCAGTGCTAGAGTGGGTGGAGGAGCGAGCCTTAACACCGGGGAGCTGTTTTTT.